This T cell receptor beta chain came from a study of T cell repertoires in urothelial bladder cancer. Across the whole study: Of about a dozen resected lesions, three were cT2 or greater.

Produced via immunoSEQ multiplex PCR; TCRdb's table is partial and in-frame only. This table holds about 14,000 clones, roughly two thirds found once. With 8 bases clipped from V and 8 bases from J, the junction kept 11 bases outside the gene matches. From germline, CDR1 is MNHNS and CDR2 SASEGT. This CDR3 is built from 15 residues. Findings and limits, study-wide: Up to 17% of carcinoma infiltrating lymphocytes belonged to one T-cell clone. Median T cells were roughly 5,900 in carcinoma and some 25,000 in benign specimens.

A remark on this clone: Its matching antigen is unknown.

The source material was tumor-infiltrating cells from bladder cancer. The sequence was collected from a human donor with urothelial carcinoma. The rearrangement joins TRBV6-1 to TRBJ1-6; the match to TRBD1 covers 8 bases. The CDR3 here is CASLPMGRGHSPLHF. The CDR3 region has the DNA TGTGCCAGCTTGCCTATGGGCAGGGGGCATTCACCCCTCCACTTT.